This TCR beta chain stems from a study of Ad26.COV2.S vaccination and SARS-CoV-2 variants. TCRdb's copy holds only in-frame clones and misses some; the assay was immunoSEQ multiplex PCR. The sample has around 320,000 clones; over 75% are singletons. This sample's treatment: around 19 received Ad26.COV2.S at low or high dose, single or two shots; roughly 5 received placebo; per-sample allocation not given. Day 63 after the first injection of vaccine or placebo was the sampling time. The specimen was peripheral blood, collected in a trial of Ad26.COV2.S vaccine versus placebo. The sequence was collected from a person aged 18 to 65 who received the Ad26.COV2.S COVID-19 vaccine or a placebo.

The DNA of the CDR3 is TGTGCCAGCAGCAGGACAGGGGGGGATGGCTACACCTTC. Its protein is CASSRTGGDGYTF. This chain uses TRBV5-5 with TRBJ1-2, with 10 bases fitting TRBD1. CDR1 SGHKS and CDR2 YYEKEE come from the germline V gene (reference sequence). Unmatched junction bases numbered 3, after V lost 4 bases and J lost 6 bases. The CDR3 is made up of 13 amino acids.